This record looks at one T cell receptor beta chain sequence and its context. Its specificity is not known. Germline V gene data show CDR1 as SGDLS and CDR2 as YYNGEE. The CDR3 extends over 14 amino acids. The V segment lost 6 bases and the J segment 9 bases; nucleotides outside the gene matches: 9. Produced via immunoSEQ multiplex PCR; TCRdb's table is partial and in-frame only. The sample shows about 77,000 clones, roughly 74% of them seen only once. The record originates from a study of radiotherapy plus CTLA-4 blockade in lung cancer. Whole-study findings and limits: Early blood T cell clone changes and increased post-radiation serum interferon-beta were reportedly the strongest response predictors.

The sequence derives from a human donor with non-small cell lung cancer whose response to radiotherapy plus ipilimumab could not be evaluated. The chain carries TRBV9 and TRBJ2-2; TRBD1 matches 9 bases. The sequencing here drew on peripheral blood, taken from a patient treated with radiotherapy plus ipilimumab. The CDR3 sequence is CASNKGQGGRELFF. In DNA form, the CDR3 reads TGTGCCAGCAATAAGGGACAGGGAGGTAGGGAGCTGTTTTTT.